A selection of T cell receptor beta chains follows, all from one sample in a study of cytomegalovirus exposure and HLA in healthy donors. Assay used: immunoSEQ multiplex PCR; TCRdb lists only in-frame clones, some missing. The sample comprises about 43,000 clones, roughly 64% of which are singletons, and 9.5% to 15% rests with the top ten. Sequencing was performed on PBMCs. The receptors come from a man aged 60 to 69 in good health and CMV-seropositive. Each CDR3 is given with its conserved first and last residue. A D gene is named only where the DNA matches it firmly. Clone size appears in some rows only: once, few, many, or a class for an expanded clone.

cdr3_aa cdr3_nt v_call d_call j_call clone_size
CATQRAGNNQPQHF TGTGCCACCCAAAGGGCAGGGAACAATCAGCCCCAGCATTTT TRBV15 - TRBJ1-5 few
CASSPRQANSYEQYF TGTGCCAGCTCACCAAGGCAGGCTAACTCCTACGAGCAGTACTTC TRBV18 - TRBJ2-7 -
CASSFRDSRTDTQYF TGCGCCAGCAGCTTCCGGGACAGCCGCACAGATACGCAGTATTTT TRBV5-1 TRBD1 TRBJ2-3 -
CASSRDRDEQFF TGTGCCAGCAGCCGGGATCGGGATGAGCAGTTCTTC TRBV11-2 - TRBJ2-1 -
CASSPGVAGGTTGELFF TGTGCCAGCAGCCCCGGGGTAGCGGGAGGTACCACCGGGGAGCTGTTTTTT TRBV7-8 TRBD2 TRBJ2-2 -
CASTSGYEQYF TGTGCCAGTACTAGCGGGTACGAGCAGTACTTC TRBV19 TRBD2 TRBJ2-7 -
CASSSGRVRVF TGTGCCAGCAGCTCGGGGAGGGTTCGTGTTTTT TRBV7-4 - TRBJ1-4 once
CAWSESGYGYTF TGTGCCTGGAGTGAGTCGGGCTATGGCTACACCTTC TRBV30 - TRBJ1-2 -
CASSFGTSGRPWDF TGTGCCAGCAGCTTCGGGACTAGCGGGAGGCCTTGGGACTTC TRBV7-9 TRBD2 TRBJ2-7 -
CASSPGQTSYEQYF TGTGCCAGCTCACCGGGACAGACTTCCTACGAGCAGTACTTC TRBV18 TRBD1 TRBJ2-7 -
CASSKEAEATYNEQFF TGTGCCAGCAGCAAAGAGGCTGAAGCCACCTACAATGAGCAGTTCTTC TRBV7-3 - TRBJ2-1 -
CAIPLRDRAFSEQFF TGTGCCATCCCCTTGCGGGACAGGGCTTTTAGTGAGCAGTTCTTC TRBV2 TRBD1 TRBJ2-1 -